The T cell receptor (beta chain) under discussion was sequenced for a study of response to subunit inactivated influenza vaccine. Study-wide points: That few new T cells are recruited by each seasonal influenza vaccination was the authors' suggestion.

TCRdb ran MiXCR on the RT-PCR reads and lists one entry per CDR3 protein. The sample has 500,000 to 600,000 distinct CDR3 sequences; 16% are singletons. The V gene end was trimmed by 0 bases and the J gene end by 2 bases; junction bases not matched to a gene: 8. Germline V gene data show CDR1 as MGHRA and CDR2 as YSYEKL. The CDR3 has 18 amino acids. Notes on this clonotype: As yet, its antigen is unknown.

The gene calls are TRBV4-1 and TRBJ2-2; 8 nucleotides line up with TRBD2. This TCR derives from a man between 50 and 75 years old who received an inactivated influenza vaccine. Sample: CD4+ T cells sorted from PBMCs, taken around 25 months after vaccination. CDR3 region: CASSQDSAAGANTGELFF. CDR3 sequence (DNA): TGCGCCAGCAGCCAAGATTCCGCAGCGGGGGCTAACACCGGGGAGCTGTTTTTT.